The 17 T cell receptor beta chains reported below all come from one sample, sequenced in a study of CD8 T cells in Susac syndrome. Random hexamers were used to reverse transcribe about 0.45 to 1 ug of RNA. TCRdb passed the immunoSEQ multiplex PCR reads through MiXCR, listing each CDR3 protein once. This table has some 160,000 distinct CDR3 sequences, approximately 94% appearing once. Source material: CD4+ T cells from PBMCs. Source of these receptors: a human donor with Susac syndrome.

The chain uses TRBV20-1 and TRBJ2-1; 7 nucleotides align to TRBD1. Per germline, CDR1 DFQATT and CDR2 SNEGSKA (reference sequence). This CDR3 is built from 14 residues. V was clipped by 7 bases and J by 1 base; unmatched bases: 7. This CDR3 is CSVMDRKSYNEQFF. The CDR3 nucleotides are TGCAGTGTTATGGACAGGAAGTCCTACAATGAGCAGTTCTTC.

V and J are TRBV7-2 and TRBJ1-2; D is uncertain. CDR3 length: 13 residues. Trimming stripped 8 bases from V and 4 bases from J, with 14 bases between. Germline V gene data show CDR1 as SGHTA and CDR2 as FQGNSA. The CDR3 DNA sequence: TGTGCCAGCCTGGGCAGAAACCTCTATGGCTACACCTTC. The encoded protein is CASLGRNLYGYTF.

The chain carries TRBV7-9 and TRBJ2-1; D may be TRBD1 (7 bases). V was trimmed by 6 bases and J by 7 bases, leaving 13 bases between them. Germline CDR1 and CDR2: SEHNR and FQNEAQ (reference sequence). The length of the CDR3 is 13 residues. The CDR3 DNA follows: TGTGCCAGCAGATTCTCAGGGGGGAATGAGCAGTTCTTC. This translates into CASRFSGGNEQFF.

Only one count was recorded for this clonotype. The chain's CDR3 is CASSQEPRRNTEAFF. CDR3 in DNA: TGTGCCAGCAGCCAAGAGCCACGGAGGAACACTGAAGCTTTCTTT. J is TRBJ1-1 and V is TRBV4-2; D remains ambiguous. Looked up from germline, CDR1 is LGHNA and CDR2 is YNFKEQ. The CDR3 is 15 residues long. V gave up 0 bases and J gave up 1 base, with 9 bases separating them.

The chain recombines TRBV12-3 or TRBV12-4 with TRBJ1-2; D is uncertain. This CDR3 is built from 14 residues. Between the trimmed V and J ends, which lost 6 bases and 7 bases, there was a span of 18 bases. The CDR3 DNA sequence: TGTGCCAGCAGCAACACCCTGGGCGGGTCTGGCTACACCTTC. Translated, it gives CASSNTLGGSGYTF.

CDR3 coding DNA: TGCAGTGCGGAGACTAGCGGGATTTACGAGCAGTACTTC. Translating it yields CSAETSGIYEQYF. This sequence joins TRBV20-1 and TRBJ2-7; 11 bases are a match to TRBD2. V shed 6 bases and J 4 bases; nucleotides not matched to a gene: 5. Germline V gives CDR1 DFQATT, CDR2 SNEGSKA (reference sequence). CDR3 size: 13 residues.

The CDR3 DNA reads as TGCGCCAGCAGCCGAGTAGGGGAACGCTACACCTTC. Translation gives CASSRVGERYTF. The chain recombines TRBV4-1 with TRBJ1-2, with D possibly matching TRBD1 (5 bases). The germline V and J ends were trimmed by 4 bases and 9 bases, with 12 bases remaining between them. CDR1 MGHRA and CDR2 YSYEKL come from the germline V gene. The CDR3 is 12 residues long.

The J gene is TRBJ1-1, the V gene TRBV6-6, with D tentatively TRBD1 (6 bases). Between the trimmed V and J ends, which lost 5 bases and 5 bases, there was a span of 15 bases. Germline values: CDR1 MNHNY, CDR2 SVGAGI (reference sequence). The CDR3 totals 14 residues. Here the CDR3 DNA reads TGTGCCAGCAGTCCCCCAGGACAGACAACTGAAGCTTTCTTT. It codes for CASSPPGQTTEAFF.

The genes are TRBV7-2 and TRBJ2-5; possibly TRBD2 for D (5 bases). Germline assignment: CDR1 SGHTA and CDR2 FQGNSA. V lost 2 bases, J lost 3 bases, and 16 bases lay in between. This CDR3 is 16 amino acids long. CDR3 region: CASSLIIGPGKETQYF. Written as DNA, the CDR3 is TGTGCCAGCAGCTTAATCATCGGCCCCGGGAAAGAGACCCAGTACTTC.

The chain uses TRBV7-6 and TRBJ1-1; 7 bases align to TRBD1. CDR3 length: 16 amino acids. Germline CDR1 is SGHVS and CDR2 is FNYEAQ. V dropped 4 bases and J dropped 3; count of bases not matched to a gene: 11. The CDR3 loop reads CASSSRGQGRDTEAFF. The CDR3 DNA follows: TGTGCCAGCAGCTCGAGGGGGCAGGGGCGCGACACTGAAGCTTTCTTT.

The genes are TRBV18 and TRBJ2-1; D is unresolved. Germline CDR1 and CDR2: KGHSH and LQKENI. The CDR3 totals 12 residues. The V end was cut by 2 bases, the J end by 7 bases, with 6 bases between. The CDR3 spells CASSPIVNEQFF. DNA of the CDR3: TGTGCCAGCTCACCAATAGTAAATGAGCAGTTCTTC.

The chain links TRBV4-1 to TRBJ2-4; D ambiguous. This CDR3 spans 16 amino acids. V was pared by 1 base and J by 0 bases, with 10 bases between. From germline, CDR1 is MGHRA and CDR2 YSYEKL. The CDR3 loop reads CASSQGADLAKNIQYF. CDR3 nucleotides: TGCGCCAGCAGCCAAGGGGCAGATCTAGCCAAAAACATTCAGTACTTC.

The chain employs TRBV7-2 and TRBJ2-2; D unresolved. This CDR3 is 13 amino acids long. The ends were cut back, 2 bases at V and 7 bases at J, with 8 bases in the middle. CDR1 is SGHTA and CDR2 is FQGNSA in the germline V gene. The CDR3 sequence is CASSLSRVGELFF. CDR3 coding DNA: TGTGCCAGCAGCTTAAGCCGGGTCGGGGAGCTGTTTTTT.

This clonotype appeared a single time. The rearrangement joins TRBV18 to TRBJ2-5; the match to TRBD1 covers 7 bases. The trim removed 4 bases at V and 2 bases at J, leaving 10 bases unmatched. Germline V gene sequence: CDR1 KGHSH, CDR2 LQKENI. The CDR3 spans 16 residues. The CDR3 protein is CASSHRQGKGQETQYF. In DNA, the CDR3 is TGTGCCAGCTCACACCGACAGGGAAAGGGACAAGAGACCCAGTACTTC.

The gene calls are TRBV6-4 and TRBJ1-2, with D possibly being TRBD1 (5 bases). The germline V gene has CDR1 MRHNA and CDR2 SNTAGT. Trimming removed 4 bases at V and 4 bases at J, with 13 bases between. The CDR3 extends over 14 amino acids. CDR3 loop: CASSATGSGYGYTF. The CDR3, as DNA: TGTGCCAGCAGTGCAACAGGTTCGGGCTATGGCTACACCTTC.

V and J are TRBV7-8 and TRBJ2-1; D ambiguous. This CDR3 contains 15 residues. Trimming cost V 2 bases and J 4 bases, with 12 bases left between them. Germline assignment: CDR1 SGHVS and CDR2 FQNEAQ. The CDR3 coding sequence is TGTGCCAGCAGCTTAAGCCCCAACGGATACAATGAGCAGTTCTTC. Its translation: CASSLSPNGYNEQFF. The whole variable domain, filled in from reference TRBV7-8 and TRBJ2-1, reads GAGVSQSPRYKVAKRGQDVALRCDPISGHVSLFWYQQALGQGPEFLTYFQNEAQLDKSGLPSDRFFAERPEGSVSTLKIQRTQQEDSAVYLCASSLSPNGYNEQFFGPGTRLTVL.

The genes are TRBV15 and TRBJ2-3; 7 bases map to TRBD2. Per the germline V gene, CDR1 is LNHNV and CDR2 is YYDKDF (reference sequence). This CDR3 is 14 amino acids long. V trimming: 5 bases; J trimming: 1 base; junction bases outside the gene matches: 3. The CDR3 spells CATSLREGTDTQYF. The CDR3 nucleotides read TGTGCCACCAGCTTACGGGAGGGCACAGATACGCAGTATTTT.